Listed below are T cell receptor beta chains from one sample, sequenced in a study of CD8 T cells in ankylosing spondylitis. From the 5' RACE reads, TCRdb called clonotypes with MiXCR, one entry per CDR3 protein. The repertoire includes roughly 440,000 distinct CDR3 sequences, roughly 17% of them detected once, and approximately 1% sits in the top ten. The material sequenced was blood, either unsorted or a sorted T cell fraction (not recorded which). The receptors shown here come from a male donor with ankylosing spondylitis. Both conserved end residues are part of each CDR3. D genes are given only for firm matches. Part of the rows lack a size; the others show once, few, many or a class for expanded clones.

J gene | clone size | CDR3 length | D gene | V gene | CDR3 protein | CDR3 DNA
TRBJ2-3 | few | 16 | TRBD1 | TRBV11-3 | CASSLRWQGATDTQYF | TGTGCCAGCAGCTTACGTTGGCAGGGGGCGACAGATACGCAGTATTTT
TRBJ2-7 | few | 15 | NA | TRBV18 | CASSPLSGRIDEQYF | TGTGCCAGCTCACCACTCTCGGGACGTATCGACGAGCAGTACTTC
TRBJ2-7 | few | 15 | NA | TRBV15 | CATSREIGRVYEQYF | TGTGCCACCAGCAGAGAAATAGGCAGGGTCTACGAGCAGTACTTC
TRBJ1-2 | NA | 13 | NA | TRBV5-1 | CASRIGLNYGYTF | TGCGCCAGCAGGATAGGCCTAAACTATGGCTACACCTTC
TRBJ2-3 | many | 14 | NA | TRBV5-1 | CASSPGSGRNTQYF | TGCGCCAGCAGCCCTGGGTCAGGGAGGAATACGCAGTATTTT
TRBJ1-2 | NA | 18 | NA | TRBV3-1 | CASIHRRVIGAEDYGYTF | TGTGCCAGCATCCACCGCCGGGTCATAGGGGCGGAGGACTATGGCTACACCTTC
TRBJ2-7 | NA | 14 | TRBD1 | TRBV28 | CASRWTGPSYEQYF | TGTGCCAGCAGATGGACAGGGCCGTCCTACGAGCAGTACTTC
TRBJ2-7 | few | 14 | NA | TRBV20-1 | CSARKLVNSYEQYF | TGCAGTGCTAGAAAGCTGGTAAACTCCTACGAGCAGTACTTC
TRBJ2-1 | NA | 15 | NA | TRBV28 | CASSPRGVRPNEQFF | TGTGCCAGCAGTCCTCGAGGGGTCCGTCCCAATGAGCAGTTCTTC
TRBJ1-1 | NA | 16 | TRBD1 | TRBV20-1 | CSARDVTGGTNTEAFF | TGCAGTGCTAGAGACGTCACAGGGGGTACTAACACTGAAGCTTTCTTT
TRBJ2-1 | NA | 16 | TRBD2 | TRBV20-1 | CSARSVSLAGGGEQFF | TGCAGTGCTAGATCGGTGTCGCTAGCGGGAGGGGGCGAGCAGTTCTTC
TRBJ2-3 | NA | 19 | TRBD1 | TRBV6-5 | CASSSDLRTGTESTDTQYF | TGTGCCAGCAGTTCCGATCTCCGAACCGGGACAGAGAGCACAGATACGCAGTATTTT
TRBJ2-7 | NA | 15 | TRBD1 | TRBV27 | CASSPRGQEKYEQYF | TGTGCCAGCAGTCCTAGGGGACAGGAGAAATACGAGCAGTACTTC
TRBJ1-1 | few | 11 | TRBD1 | TRBV20-1 | CSTKGATEAFF | TGCAGTACCAAGGGGGCGACTGAAGCTTTCTTT
TRBJ2-7 | NA | 14 | NA | TRBV28 | CATASHRVLGEQYF | TGTGCCACCGCATCCCACAGGGTATTAGGCGAGCAGTACTTC
TRBJ2-3 | NA | 16 | TRBD2 | TRBV7-9 | CASSFPSSGRRDTQYF | TGTGCCAGCAGCTTCCCGTCTAGCGGGAGACGGGATACGCAGTATTTT
TRBJ2-7 | NA | 16 | TRBD2 | TRBV28 | CASSDPGLAGNYEQYF | TGTGCCAGCAGCGATCCGGGTCTAGCGGGAAACTACGAGCAGTACTTC
TRBJ2-4 | few | 14 | TRBD1 | TRBV29-1 | CSVDGTGGKNIQYF | TGCAGCGTTGACGGGACAGGGGGCAAAAACATTCAGTATTTC
TRBJ1-1 | NA | 15 | TRBD1 | TRBV12-5 | CASGLARTGDTEAFF | TGTGCTAGTGGTTTGGCGAGGACAGGGGACACTGAAGCTTTCTTT
TRBJ2-3 | once | 14 | TRBD1 | TRBV5-6 | CASFRQGRDDTQYF | TGTGCCAGTTTTAGACAGGGAAGGGACGATACGCAGTATTTT
TRBJ2-1 | few | 14 | NA | TRBV10-3 | CAISEAPSVWEQFF | TGTGCCATCAGTGAGGCCCCGAGTGTATGGGAGCAGTTCTTC
TRBJ2-7 | few | 12 | NA | TRBV12-3/TRBV12-4 | CASSPKGYEQYF | TGTGCCAGCAGTCCAAAAGGCTACGAGCAGTACTTC
TRBJ1-5 | NA | 13 | NA | TRBV29-1 | CSVAQGSNQPQHF | TGCAGCGTTGCTCAGGGTAGCAATCAGCCCCAGCATTTT
TRBJ2-7 | few | 13 | NA | TRBV4-2 | CASSQEIGSGQYF | TGTGCCAGCAGCCAAGAAATAGGGTCGGGGCAGTACTTC
TRBJ1-4 | NA | 14 | NA | TRBV4-2 | CASSQDLGWEKLFF | TGTGCCAGCAGCCAAGATTTAGGTTGGGAAAAACTGTTTTTT
TRBJ1-1 | NA | 15 | NA | TRBV27 | CASSQTGTRNTEAFF | TGTGCCAGCAGTCAAACAGGGACGAGGAACACTGAAGCTTTCTTT
TRBJ1-6 | few | 14 | NA | TRBV12-3/TRBV12-4 | CASSFRTSRGPLHF | TGTGCCAGCAGTTTCCGGACTTCCCGAGGGCCCCTCCACTTT
TRBJ2-7 | once | 16 | NA | TRBV3-1 | CASSQDTDNRYYEQYF | TGTGCCAGCAGCCAAGACACGGACAACAGATACTACGAGCAGTACTTC
TRBJ2-5 | NA | 17 | NA | TRBV4-1 | CASSQARGDPWRETQYF | TGCGCCAGCAGCCAGGCCAGGGGAGACCCGTGGAGAGAGACCCAGTACTTC
TRBJ1-3 | NA | 16 | NA | TRBV6-1 | CASGDYAGGSGNTIYF | TGTGCCAGCGGGGACTACGCTGGGGGGTCTGGAAACACCATATATTTT
TRBJ1-2 | NA | 15 | NA | TRBV7-9 | CASSLDGRVNYGYTF | TGTGCCAGCAGCTTAGATGGCAGGGTAAACTATGGCTACACCTTC
TRBJ2-3 | many | 14 | TRBD2 | TRBV10-3 | CASSGTSGSSTQYF | TGTGCCAGTTCCGGGACTAGCGGGAGCAGTACGCAGTATTTT
TRBJ1-6 | many | 15 | NA | TRBV5-6 | CASSLVPVGNSPLHF | TGTGCCAGCAGCTTGGTCCCCGTCGGTAATTCACCCCTCCACTTT
TRBJ1-4 | few | 15 | TRBD1 | TRBV7-2 | CASRSPGQSNEKLFF | TGTGCCAGCAGGTCTCCGGGACAGAGTAATGAAAAACTGTTTTTT
TRBJ1-1 | few | 13 | NA | TRBV29-1 | CSVALGGSTEAFF | TGCAGCGTTGCCCTTGGTGGGTCCACTGAAGCTTTCTTT
TRBJ2-1 | NA | 14 | NA | TRBV5-1 | CASSSVGGYNEQFF | TGCGCCAGCAGCTCTGTTGGGGGCTACAATGAGCAGTTCTTC
TRBJ2-5 | NA | 16 | TRBD1 | TRBV10-3 | CAISESVKTGVQTQYF | TGTGCCATCAGTGAGTCGGTTAAAACAGGGGTCCAGACCCAGTACTTC
TRBJ1-5 | few | 13 | TRBD1 | TRBV20-1 | CSAYDRAAEPQHF | TGCAGTGCTTATGACAGGGCCGCGGAGCCCCAGCATTTT
TRBJ2-2 | few | 15 | NA | TRBV7-3 | CASRPGLSNTGELFF | TGTGCCAGTCGACCGGGGCTGTCGAACACCGGGGAGCTGTTTTTT
TRBJ2-2 | few | 13 | NA | TRBV6-4 | CASSGSHTGELFF | TGTGCCAGCAGTGGTAGCCACACCGGGGAGCTGTTTTTT
TRBJ1-5 | few | 15 | NA | TRBV6-1 | CASSPHRAVGQPQHF | TGTGCCAGCAGTCCTCATCGGGCTGTAGGGCAGCCCCAGCATTTT
TRBJ2-3 | many | 14 | NA | TRBV7-9 | CASSLEGHTDTQYF | TGTGCCAGCAGCTTAGAAGGCCACACAGATACGCAGTATTTT
TRBJ1-2 | few | 14 | TRBD1 | TRBV5-1 | CASSPGTAIYGYTF | TGCGCCAGCAGCCCCGGGACAGCCATTTATGGCTACACCTTC
TRBJ2-7 | few | 12 | NA | TRBV20-1 | CSRDPAPYEQYF | TGCAGCCGGGATCCCGCCCCCTACGAGCAGTACTTC
TRBJ2-3 | NA | 14 | TRBD2 | TRBV2 | CASSPGGSTDTQYF | TGTGCCAGCAGTCCGGGGGGGAGCACAGATACGCAGTATTTT
TRBJ2-2 | few | 15 | TRBD1 | TRBV7-2 | CASRGQGAWTGELFF | TGTGCCAGCAGAGGGCAGGGGGCGTGGACCGGGGAGCTGTTTTTT
TRBJ1-1 | NA | 11 | NA | TRBV6-6 | CATGLGTEAFF | TGTGCCACGGGGTTGGGCACTGAAGCTTTCTTT
TRBJ2-1 | few | 16 | TRBD2 | TRBV5-1 | CASRTSGGAYYNEQFF | TGCGCCAGCAGAACTAGCGGGGGGGCCTACTACAATGAGCAGTTCTTC
TRBJ2-3 | NA | 13 | NA | TRBV12-3/TRBV12-4 | CASIGTSTDTQYF | TGTGCCAGCATCGGTACTAGCACAGATACGCAGTATTTT
TRBJ2-7 | NA | 14 | TRBD1 | TRBV28 | CASSFPGQSYEQYF | TGTGCCAGCAGTTTTCCGGGACAGTCCTACGAGCAGTACTTC
TRBJ2-1 | NA | 17 | NA | TRBV3-1 | CASSQGLLVGTYNEQFF | TGTGCCAGCAGCCAAGGTTTACTAGTTGGGACCTACAATGAGCAGTTCTTC
TRBJ2-1 | NA | 19 | TRBD1 | TRBV9 | CASSQGQGLSFVSYNEQFF | TGTGCCAGCAGCCAAGGACAGGGCCTCTCTTTTGTATCCTACAATGAGCAGTTCTTC
TRBJ2-3 | NA | 17 | NA | TRBV11-2 | CASSLDGGAYTTDTQYF | TGTGCCAGCAGCTTAGATGGGGGTGCCTATACCACAGATACGCAGTATTTT
TRBJ2-1 | NA | 15 | TRBD1 | TRBV12-3/TRBV12-4 | CASSIDRGRNNEQFF | TGTGCCAGCAGTATCGACAGGGGGCGTAACAATGAGCAGTTCTTC
TRBJ2-2 | many | 14 | NA | TRBV7-2 | CASSLELNTGELFF | TGTGCCAGCAGCTTAGAGCTGAACACCGGGGAGCTGTTTTTT
TRBJ2-2 | NA | 14 | NA | TRBV20-1 | CSATDTWNTGELFF | TGCAGTGCTACGGACACATGGAACACCGGGGAGCTGTTTTTT
TRBJ1-3 | few | 19 | TRBD1 | TRBV2 | CASSEAPWTGAISGNTIYF | TGTGCCAGCAGTGAAGCACCATGGACAGGGGCCATCTCTGGAAACACCATATATTTT